Sequencing of this T cell receptor (beta chain) was carried out in a study of graft-versus-host responses after intestinal transplantation. As for the study in general: Transplants were multivisceral, liver-intestinal, or isolated intestinal. The study gave all recipients anti-thymocyte globulin induction, then tacrolimus and steroids for approximately 3 years.

Findings of the study overall: GvH clones occurred in recipient marrow; some first appeared in ileum or blood.

Concerning this clone: Its target is unknown.

Some clones are missing from TCRdb's copy, which holds only in-frame ones; the method was immunoSEQ multiplex PCR. The sample lists 40,000 or so clones, just under 90% occurring once. This CDR3 comprises 11 residues. The V gene lost 1 base and the J gene lost 10 bases, with 10 bases spanning the gap. Germline CDR1 is DFQATT and CDR2 is SNEGSKA (reference sequence). The specimen comprised PBMCs, sampled 267 days after transplant. J is TRBJ1-1 and V is TRBV20-1, with unresolved D. The TCR originated in a human patient who received an intestinal transplant, so some T cells may come from the graft donor. Here the CDR3 DNA reads TGCAGTGCTAGAGCGGTCTCTTCAGCTTTCTTT. Its protein is CSARAVSSAFF.